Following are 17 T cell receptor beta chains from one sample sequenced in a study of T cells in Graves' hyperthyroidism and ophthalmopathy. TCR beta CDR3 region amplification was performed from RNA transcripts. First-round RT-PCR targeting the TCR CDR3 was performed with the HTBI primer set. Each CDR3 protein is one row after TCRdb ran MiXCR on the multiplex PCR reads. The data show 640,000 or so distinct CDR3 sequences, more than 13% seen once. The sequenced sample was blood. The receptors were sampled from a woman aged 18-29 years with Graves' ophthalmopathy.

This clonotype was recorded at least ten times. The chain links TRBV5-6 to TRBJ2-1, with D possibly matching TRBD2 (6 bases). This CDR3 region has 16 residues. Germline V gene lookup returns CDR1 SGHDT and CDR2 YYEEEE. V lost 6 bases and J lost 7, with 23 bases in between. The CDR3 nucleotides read TGTGCCAGCACCATTGGGGGACGGGAGCTCCTTAATGAGCAGTTCTTC. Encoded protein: CASTIGGRELLNEQFF.

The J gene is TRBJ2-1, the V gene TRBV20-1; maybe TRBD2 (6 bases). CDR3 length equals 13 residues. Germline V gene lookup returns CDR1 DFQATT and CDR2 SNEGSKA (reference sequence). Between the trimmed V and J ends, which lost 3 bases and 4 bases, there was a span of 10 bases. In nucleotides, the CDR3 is TGCAGTGCTAGTATGGGGGGTTACAATGAGCAGTTCTTC. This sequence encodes CSASMGGYNEQFF.

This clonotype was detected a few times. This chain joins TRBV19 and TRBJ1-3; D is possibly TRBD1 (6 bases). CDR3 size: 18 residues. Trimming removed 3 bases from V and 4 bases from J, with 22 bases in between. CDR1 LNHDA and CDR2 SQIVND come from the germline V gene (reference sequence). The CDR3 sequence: CASSMWNVGQSSGNTIYF. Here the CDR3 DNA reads TGTGCCAGTAGTATGTGGAACGTAGGACAGTCTTCAGGAAACACCATATATTTT. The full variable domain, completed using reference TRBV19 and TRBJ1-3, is DGGITQSPKYLFRKEGQNVTLSCEQNLNHDAMYWYRQDPGQGLRLIYYSQIVNDFQKGDIAEGYSVSREKKESFPLTVTSAQKNPTAFYLCASSMWNVGQSSGNTIYFGEGSWLTVV.

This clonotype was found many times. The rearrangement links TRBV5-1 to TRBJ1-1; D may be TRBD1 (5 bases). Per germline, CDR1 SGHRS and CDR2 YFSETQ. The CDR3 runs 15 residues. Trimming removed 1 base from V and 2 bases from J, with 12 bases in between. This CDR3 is CASSLRPQGNTEAFF. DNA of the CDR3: TGCGCCAGCAGCTTGCGCCCGCAGGGTAACACTGAAGCTTTCTTT.

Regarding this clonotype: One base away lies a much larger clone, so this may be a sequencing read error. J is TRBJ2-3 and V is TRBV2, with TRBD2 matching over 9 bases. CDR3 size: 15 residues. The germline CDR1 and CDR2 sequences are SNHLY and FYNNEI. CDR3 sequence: CAGSEAGLATYTQYF. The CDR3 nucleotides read TGTGCCGGCAGTGAAGCTGGACTAGCGACATATACGCAGTATTTT. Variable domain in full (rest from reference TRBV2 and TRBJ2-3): EPEVTQTPSHQVTQMGQEVILRCVPISNHLYFYWYRQILGQKVEFLVSFYNNEISEKSEIFDDQFSVERPDGSNFTLKIRSTKLEDSAMYFCAGSEAGLATYTQYFGPGTRLTVL.

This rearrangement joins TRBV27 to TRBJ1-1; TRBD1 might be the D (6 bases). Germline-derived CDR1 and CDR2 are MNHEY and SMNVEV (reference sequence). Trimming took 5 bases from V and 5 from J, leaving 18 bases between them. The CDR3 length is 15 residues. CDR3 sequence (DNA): TGTGCCAGCAGTACAGGGTCGCGGTGGGGGACTGAAGCTTTCTTT. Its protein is CASSTGSRWGTEAFF.

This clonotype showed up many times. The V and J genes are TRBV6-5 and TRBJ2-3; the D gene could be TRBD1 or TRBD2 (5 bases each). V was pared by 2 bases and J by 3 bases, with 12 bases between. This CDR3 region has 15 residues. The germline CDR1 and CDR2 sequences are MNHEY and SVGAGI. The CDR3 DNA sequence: TGTGCCAGCAGTTACGGGGGAACCGGGACAGATACGCAGTATTTT. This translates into CASSYGGTGTDTQYF.

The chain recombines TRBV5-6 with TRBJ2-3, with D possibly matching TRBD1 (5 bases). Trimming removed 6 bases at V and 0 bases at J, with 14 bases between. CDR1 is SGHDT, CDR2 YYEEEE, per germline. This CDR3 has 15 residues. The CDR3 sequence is CASILGPPSTDTQYF. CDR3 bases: TGTGCCAGCATCCTGGGGCCACCGAGCACAGATACGCAGTATTTT.

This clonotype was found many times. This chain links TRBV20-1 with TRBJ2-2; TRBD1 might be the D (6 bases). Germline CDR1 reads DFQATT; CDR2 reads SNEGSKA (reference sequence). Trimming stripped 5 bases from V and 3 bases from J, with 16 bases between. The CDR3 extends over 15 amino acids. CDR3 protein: CSAYSRGFYTGELFF. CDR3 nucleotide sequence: TGCAGTGCTTACTCCAGGGGATTTTACACCGGGGAGCTGTTTTTT.

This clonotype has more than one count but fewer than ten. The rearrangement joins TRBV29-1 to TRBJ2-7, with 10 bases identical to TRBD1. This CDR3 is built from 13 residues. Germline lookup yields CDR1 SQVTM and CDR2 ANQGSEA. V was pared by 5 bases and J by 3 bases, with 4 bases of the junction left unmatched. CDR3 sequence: CSVSRTGGYEQYF. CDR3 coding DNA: TGCAGCGTTTCGCGGACAGGGGGCTACGAGCAGTACTTC.

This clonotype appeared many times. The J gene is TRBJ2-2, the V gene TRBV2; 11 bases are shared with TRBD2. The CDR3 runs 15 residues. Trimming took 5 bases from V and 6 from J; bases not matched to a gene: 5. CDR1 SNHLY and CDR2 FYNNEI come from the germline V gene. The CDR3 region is CASSKGLAASGELFF. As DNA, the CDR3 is TGTGCCAGCAGTAAGGGACTAGCGGCCTCCGGGGAGCTGTTTTTT.

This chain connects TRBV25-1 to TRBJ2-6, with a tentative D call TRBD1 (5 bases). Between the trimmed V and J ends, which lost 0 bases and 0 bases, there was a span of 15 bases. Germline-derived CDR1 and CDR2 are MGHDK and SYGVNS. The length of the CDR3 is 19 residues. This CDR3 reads CASSEYKGYGSSGANVLTF. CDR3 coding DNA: TGTGCCAGCAGTGAATATAAGGGGTACGGAAGCTCTGGGGCCAACGTCCTGACTTTC. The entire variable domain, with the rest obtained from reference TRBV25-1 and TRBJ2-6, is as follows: EADIYQTPRYLVIGTGKKITLECSQTMGHDKMYWYQQDPGMELHLIHYSYGVNSTEKGDLSSESTVSRIRTEHFPLTLESARPSHTSQYLCASSEYKGYGSSGANVLTFGAGSRLTVL.

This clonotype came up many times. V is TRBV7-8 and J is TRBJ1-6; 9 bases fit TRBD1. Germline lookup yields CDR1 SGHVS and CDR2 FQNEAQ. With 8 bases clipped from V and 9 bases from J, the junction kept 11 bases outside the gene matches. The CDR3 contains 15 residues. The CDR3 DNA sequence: TGTGCCAGCGGAGGGGCGACAGGGGGGAGTTCACCCCTCCACTTT. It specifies CASGGATGGSSPLHF.

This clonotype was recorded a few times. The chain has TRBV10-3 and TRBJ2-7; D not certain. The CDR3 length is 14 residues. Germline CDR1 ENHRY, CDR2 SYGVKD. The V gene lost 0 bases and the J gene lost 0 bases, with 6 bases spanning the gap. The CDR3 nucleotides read TGTGCCATCAGTGAGTCGAGCTTCTCCTACGAGCAGTACTTC. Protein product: CAISESSFSYEQYF.

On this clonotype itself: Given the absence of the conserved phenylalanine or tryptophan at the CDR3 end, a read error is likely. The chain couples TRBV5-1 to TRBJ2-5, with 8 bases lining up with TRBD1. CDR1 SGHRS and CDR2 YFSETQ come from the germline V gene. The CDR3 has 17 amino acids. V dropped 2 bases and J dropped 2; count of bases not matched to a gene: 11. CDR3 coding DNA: TGCGCCAGCAGCTTTCTCGGACAGGGAATGGAGCAAGAGACCCAGTACCTC. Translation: CASSFLGQGMEQETQYL.

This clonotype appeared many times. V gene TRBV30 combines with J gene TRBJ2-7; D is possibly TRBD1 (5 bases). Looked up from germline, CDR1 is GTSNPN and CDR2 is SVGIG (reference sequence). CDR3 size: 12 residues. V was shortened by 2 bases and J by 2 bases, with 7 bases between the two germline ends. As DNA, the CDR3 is TGTGCCTGGAGTCCGGACACCTACGAGCAGTACTTC. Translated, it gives CAWSPDTYEQYF. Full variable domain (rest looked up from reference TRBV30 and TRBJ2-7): SQTIHQWPATLVQPVGSPLSLECTVEGTSNPNLYWYRQAAGRGLQLLFYSVGIGQISSEVPQNLSASRPQDRQFILSSKKLLLSDSGFYLCAWSPDTYEQYFGPGTRLTVT.

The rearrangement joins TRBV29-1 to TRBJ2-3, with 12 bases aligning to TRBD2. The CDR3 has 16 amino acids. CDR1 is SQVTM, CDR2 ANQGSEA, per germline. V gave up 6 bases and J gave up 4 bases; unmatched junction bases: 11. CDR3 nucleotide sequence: TGCAGCGTCGGTGGGGCACTAGCGGGAGGTTCAGATACGCAGTATTTT. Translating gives CSVGGALAGGSDTQYF.